The present T cell receptor (beta chain) was sequenced within a study of shared clonotypes between healthy human individuals. About the study: The donors, a couple of women and a few men, were aged 18 to 49. CD8 memory received one plate per donor, CD8 naive two, CD4 memory three and CD4 naive three.

With regard to this clone: The antigen remains unidentified.

Study results and caveats: Having only a few donors restricted how much genetic and exposure-history diversity was captured.

V lost 0 bases and J 3 bases, leaving 12 bases between the germline ends. CDR3 size: 15 residues. Germline V gene data show CDR1 as MNHEY and CDR2 as SVGAGI. The protocol was immunoSEQ multiplex PCR, while the TCRdb copy is restricted to in-frame clones and leaves out a portion. Among under 200,000 clones listed, about 93% were seen once. Naive CD4+ cells were CD45RA-selected; the remaining cells were memory. Sequenced sample: naive CD4+ T cells sorted from blood. Stated subset: CD45RA+ positively selected. The TCR was taken from a woman aged 25-40 years in good health. V usage is TRBV6-5 and J usage is TRBJ2-7, with D possibly matching TRBD1 (6 bases). In nucleotides, the CDR3 is TGTGCCAGCAGTTACTCGACGCTAGGGGGCTACGAGCAGTACTTC. This translates into CASSYSTLGGYEQYF.